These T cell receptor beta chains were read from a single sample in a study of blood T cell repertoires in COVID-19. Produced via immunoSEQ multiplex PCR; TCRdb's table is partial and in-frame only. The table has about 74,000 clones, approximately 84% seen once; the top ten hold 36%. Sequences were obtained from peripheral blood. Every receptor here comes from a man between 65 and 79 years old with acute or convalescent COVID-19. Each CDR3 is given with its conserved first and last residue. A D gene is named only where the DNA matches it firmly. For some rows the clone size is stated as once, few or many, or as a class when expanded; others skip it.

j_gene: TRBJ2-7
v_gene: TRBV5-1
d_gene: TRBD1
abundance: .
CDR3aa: CASSREGGVWYEQYF
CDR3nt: TGCGCCAGCAGCCGGGAAGGGGGCGTATGGTACGAGCAGTACTTC

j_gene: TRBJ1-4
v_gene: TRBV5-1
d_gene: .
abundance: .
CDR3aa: CASSVGLGEKLFF
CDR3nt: TGCGCCAGCAGCGTGGGACTCGGCGAAAAACTGTTTTTT

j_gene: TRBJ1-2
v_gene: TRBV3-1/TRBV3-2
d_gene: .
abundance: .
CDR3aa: CASSQDERVNYGYTF
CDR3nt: TGTGCCAGCAGCCAAGATGAGAGGGTCAACTATGGCTACACCTTC

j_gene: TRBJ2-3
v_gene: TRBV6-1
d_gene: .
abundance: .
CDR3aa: CASSEAALLEDTQYF
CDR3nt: TGTGCCAGCAGTGAAGCGGCCCTCCTGGAGGATACGCAGTATTTT

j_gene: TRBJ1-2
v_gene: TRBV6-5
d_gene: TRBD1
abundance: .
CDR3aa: CASRETGNYGYTF
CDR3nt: TGTGCCAGCAGAGAGACAGGGAACTATGGCTACACCTTC

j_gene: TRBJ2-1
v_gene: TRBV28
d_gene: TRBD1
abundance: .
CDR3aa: CASSLYRGNNEQFF
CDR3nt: TGTGCCAGCAGTTTATACAGGGGTAACAATGAGCAGTTCTTC

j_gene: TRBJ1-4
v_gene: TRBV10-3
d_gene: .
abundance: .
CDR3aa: CAVLGSVGATNEKLFF
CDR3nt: TGTGCCGTTCTTGGGAGCGTCGGTGCGACTAATGAAAAACTGTTTTTT

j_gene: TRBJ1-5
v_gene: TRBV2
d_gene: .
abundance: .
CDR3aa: CASSERGANNQPQHF
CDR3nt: TGTGCCAGCAGTGAACGGGGGGCTAACAATCAGCCCCAGCATTTT

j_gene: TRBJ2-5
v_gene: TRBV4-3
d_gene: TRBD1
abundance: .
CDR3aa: CASSPSNKQGARNQETQYF
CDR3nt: TGCGCCAGCAGCCCATCGAATAAACAGGGGGCGAGGAACCAAGAGACCCAGTACTTC

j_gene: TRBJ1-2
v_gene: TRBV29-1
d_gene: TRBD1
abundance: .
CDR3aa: CSGGQGIGYTF
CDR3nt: TGCAGCGGGGGACAGGGGATAGGCTACACCTTC

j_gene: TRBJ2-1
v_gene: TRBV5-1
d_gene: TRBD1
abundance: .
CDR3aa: CASSLRQGSLTYNEQFF
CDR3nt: TGCGCCAGCAGCCTCAGACAGGGTTCCCTGACCTACAATGAGCAGTTCTTC

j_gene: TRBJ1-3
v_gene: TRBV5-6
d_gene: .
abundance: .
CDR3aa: CASSLWGASGNTIYF
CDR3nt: TGTGCCAGCAGCTTGTGGGGAGCCTCTGGAAACACCATATATTTT

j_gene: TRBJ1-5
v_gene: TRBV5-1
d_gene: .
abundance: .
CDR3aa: CASKLRVGVNQPQHF
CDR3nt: TGCGCCAGCAAACTGCGAGTAGGGGTCAATCAGCCCCAGCATTTT

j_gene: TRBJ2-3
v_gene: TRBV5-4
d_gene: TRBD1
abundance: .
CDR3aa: CASSLGGQGTDTQYF
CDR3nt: TGTGCCAGCAGCTTAGGGGGACAGGGCACAGATACGCAGTATTTT

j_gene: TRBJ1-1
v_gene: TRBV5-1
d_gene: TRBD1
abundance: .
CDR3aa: CASSRGTGGQTEAFF
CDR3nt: TGCGCCAGCAGCCGCGGGACAGGGGGCCAAACTGAAGCTTTCTTT

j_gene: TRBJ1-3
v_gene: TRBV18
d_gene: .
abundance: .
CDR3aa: CASSPATDSGNTIYF
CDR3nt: TGTGCCAGCTCACCTGCGACAGACTCTGGAAACACCATATATTTT

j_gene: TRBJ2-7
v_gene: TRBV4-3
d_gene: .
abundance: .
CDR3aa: CASSPQGTTYEQYF
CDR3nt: TGCGCCAGCAGCCCACAGGGTACGACCTACGAGCAGTACTTC

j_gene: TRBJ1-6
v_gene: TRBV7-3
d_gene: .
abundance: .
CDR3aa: CASSLRGQGSSPLHF
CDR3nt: TGTGCCAGCAGCTTACGGGGCCAGGGGAGTTCACCCCTCCACTTT

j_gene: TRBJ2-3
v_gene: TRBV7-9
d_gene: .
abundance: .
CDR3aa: CASSPWGGSNTDTQYF
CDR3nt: TGTGCCAGCAGCCCATGGGGGGGCTCTAACACAGATACGCAGTATTTT

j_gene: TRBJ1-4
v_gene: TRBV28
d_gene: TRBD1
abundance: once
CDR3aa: CASSPQGAGGSRKLFF
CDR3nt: TGTGCCAGCAGTCCCCAGGGGGCAGGGGGTTCCAGAAAACTGTTTTTT

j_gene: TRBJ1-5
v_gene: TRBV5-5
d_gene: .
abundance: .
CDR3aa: CASSLFGVGQPQHF
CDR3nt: TGTGCCAGCAGCTTGTTCGGGGTGGGTCAGCCCCAGCATTTT

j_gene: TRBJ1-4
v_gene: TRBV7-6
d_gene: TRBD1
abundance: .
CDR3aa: CASTLTGENEKLFF
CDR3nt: TGTGCCAGCACCTTGACAGGGGAGAATGAAAAACTGTTTTTT